Listed below are T cell receptor beta chains from one sample, sequenced in a study of blood T cells in healthy people across ages. Using its own MiXCR run on the 5' RACE reads, TCRdb lists one record per CDR3 protein. Counted here are 1.5 million to 2 million distinct CDR3 sequences, about 50% occurring once; the ten biggest clones make up around 2.1%. The source material was blood. Receptors originate from a woman in her thirties or forties in good health. CDR3s include the opening cysteine and the closing phenylalanine or tryptophan. The order of the fields is CDR3 DNA, CDR3 protein, V gene, J gene, clone size, D gene. The D gene is left open where the match is weak. Clone size is given for some rows only: seen once, a few or many times, or a class if the clone is expanded.

TGTGCCAGCAGCTTAGTCCGAGGACAGGGGAGGGCAGATACGCAGTATTTT	CASSLVRGQGRADTQYF	TRBV7-2	TRBJ2-3	few	TRBD1
TGTGCCAGCAGCTTACAGGGCTACACCGGGGAGCTGTTTTTT	CASSLQGYTGELFF	TRBV7-2	TRBJ2-2	-	-
TGCAGTGCTCGAGCGGGGGACCTCCAAGAGACCCAGTACTTC	CSARAGDLQETQYF	TRBV20-1	TRBJ2-5	many	TRBD2
TGTGCCAGCAGTTCCTGGGGTACAGGCCACAATGAGCAGTTCTTC	CASSSWGTGHNEQFF	TRBV6-2/TRBV6-3	TRBJ2-1	-	-
TGCGCCAGCAGCCAAGTAGAGGACGTGTCGAATTCACCCCTCCACTTT	CASSQVEDVSNSPLHF	TRBV4-1	TRBJ1-6	-	-
TGTGCCACCAGCAGACGCGGGGGCGGGCATGAGCAGTTCTTC	CATSRRGGGHEQFF	TRBV15	TRBJ2-1	-	-
TGTGCCAGCAGCTTGGCCCTAGCGGGGGGGCCAGATACGCAGTATTTT	CASSLALAGGPDTQYF	TRBV5-5	TRBJ2-3	-	TRBD2
TGTGCCACCAGTGCCGGACCCGTAGAGCAGTTCTTC	CATSAGPVEQFF	TRBV24-1	TRBJ2-1	few	-
TGTGCCAGCACAGAAAGACGGGGGCCTTCCAATGAGCAGTTCTTC	CASTERRGPSNEQFF	TRBV6-5	TRBJ2-1	-	-
TGCAGTGCTAGAGATATTAATAGGGGGGCGGACCAAGAGACCCAGTACTTC	CSARDINRGADQETQYF	TRBV20-1	TRBJ2-5	-	-
TGCAGCGTGACCCCAGGGGGAAGTGGCGGGGAGCTGTTTTTT	CSVTPGGSGGELFF	TRBV29-1	TRBJ2-2	-	TRBD1
TGCAGTGCTAACAGGGACAGTTCCAAAAACATTCAGTACTTC	CSANRDSSKNIQYF	TRBV20-1	TRBJ2-4	-	TRBD1
TGTGCCAGCAGTTCCCAGGGTCTGTCACAAGAGACCCAGTACTTC	CASSSQGLSQETQYF	TRBV27	TRBJ2-5	few	-
TGTGCCAGCAGGCCCTTACAGGGAGTGGATACGCAGTATTTT	CASRPLQGVDTQYF	TRBV27	TRBJ2-3	-	-
TGCAGCGAACGAGGACTAGCGGGGGCGACCCAGTACTTC	CSERGLAGATQYF	TRBV20-1	TRBJ2-5	-	TRBD2
TGCAGTGCTAATCCGGGGGGGAGCACAGATACGCAGTATTTT	CSANPGGSTDTQYF	TRBV20-1	TRBJ2-3	-	TRBD2
TGTGCCACCAGTTTGAGCAGCGGGGAAGAGGGCTACGAGCAGTACTTC	CATSLSSGEEGYEQYF	TRBV24-1	TRBJ2-7	few	TRBD2
TGTGCCAGTACCGTTGTAGCGGGTACCTACAATGAGCAGTTCTTC	CASTVVAGTYNEQFF	TRBV19	TRBJ2-1	-	TRBD2
TGTGCCAGCAGTTTAACCCGTCAGGACGGCCAAGAGACCCAGTACTTC	CASSLTRQDGQETQYF	TRBV6-2/TRBV6-3	TRBJ2-5	once	-
TGCAGTGCTCCCCGGTCCGCTAACTATGGCTACACCTTC	CSAPRSANYGYTF	TRBV20-1	TRBJ1-2	-	-
TGCGCCAGCAGCCCGGACAGTCAAGAGACCCAGTTCTTC	CASSPDSQETQFF	TRBV5-1	TRBJ2-1	-	-
TGTGCCAGCAGCTTAAGTGGCGACAGTATGAACACTGAAGCTTTCTTT	CASSLSGDSMNTEAFF	TRBV7-3	TRBJ1-1	-	-
TGTGCCAGCACCGGGACAGGGCGGACTGAAGCTTTCTTT	CASTGTGRTEAFF	TRBV12-3/TRBV12-4	TRBJ1-1	-	TRBD1
TGTGCCAGCAGTGTCACAGTCTCTGGGGCCAACGTCCTGACTTTC	CASSVTVSGANVLTF	TRBV6-1	TRBJ2-6	-	-
TGTGCCAGCACCCGACGACAGGGGGCGGTGAACACTGAAGCTTTCTTT	CASTRRQGAVNTEAFF	TRBV7-2	TRBJ1-1	-	TRBD1
TGTGCCAGCACCCCGGGGGACAGGGGAACTAACTATGGCTACACCTTC	CASTPGDRGTNYGYTF	TRBV28	TRBJ1-2	-	TRBD1
TGTGCCAGCAGCTTAGAAGGCGGGACGAGGGCAGATACGCAGTATTTT	CASSLEGGTRADTQYF	TRBV11-2	TRBJ2-3	few	-
TGTGCCAGCAGTTTATCCCGAAAAGGACAAACCCGGGGCTACGAGCAGTACTTC	CASSLSRKGQTRGYEQYF	TRBV27	TRBJ2-7	-	-
TGTGCCAGCAGCGCTAGCATGAGGGGGACGGGGGGTGAGCAGTTCTTC	CASSASMRGTGGEQFF	TRBV7-2	TRBJ2-1	once	-
TGTGCCATCAGTGACCCCGTCGGCCCGGGGGCCCATTACGAGCAGTACTTC	CAISDPVGPGAHYEQYF	TRBV10-3	TRBJ2-7	-	-
TGTGCCAGCAGTTATGGAGTCGGACAGGGACTTTCGTACAATGAGCAGTTCTTC	CASSYGVGQGLSYNEQFF	TRBV28	TRBJ2-1	few	TRBD1
TGCAGTGCTAGAGGGACAGGGTACGACTATGGCTACACCTTC	CSARGTGYDYGYTF	TRBV20-1	TRBJ1-2	-	TRBD1
TGCAGTGCTAGAGATCGAGGGGTGTTAGTCCAAGAGACCCAGTACTTC	CSARDRGVLVQETQYF	TRBV20-1	TRBJ2-5	-	-
TGCAGCGTTGACAGGGGGCTACGAGGCTACACCTTC	CSVDRGLRGYTF	TRBV29-1	TRBJ1-2	-	TRBD1
TGCGCCAGCAGCTTGAGGGGGGCCCAGGAAGAGACCCAGTACTTC	CASSLRGAQEETQYF	TRBV5-1	TRBJ2-5	few	-
TGTGCCAGCAGCTTTCAAAGCGGGCGCCGGGAAGATACGCAGTATTTT	CASSFQSGRREDTQYF	TRBV7-2	TRBJ2-3	few	-
TGTGCCAGCAGAATCGGACATAACCAAGGGACCCAGTACTTC	CASRIGHNQGTQYF	TRBV7-2	TRBJ2-5	-	-
TGTGCCAGCAGCCAAGGCGAAGGGTTCGAGCAGTACTTC	CASSQGEGFEQYF	TRBV4-2	TRBJ2-7	few	-
TGTGCCACAGGAAGATGGGGGGCTGGAGATACGCAGTATTTT	CATGRWGAGDTQYF	TRBV7-9	TRBJ2-3	-	-
TGTGCCAGCAGTTATCTAGAGGGAAAGGGTGAGCAGTTCTTC	CASSYLEGKGEQFF	TRBV6-5	TRBJ2-1	-	-
TGTGCCAGCACCCCGGGTGTGGGACAGGGGTACGAGCAGTACTTC	CASTPGVGQGYEQYF	TRBV9	TRBJ2-7	few	TRBD1
TGCGCCAGCAGCTTGGTAGCCGGGACAGGGAGCCTTGGAAACTATGGCTACACCTTC	CASSLVAGTGSLGNYGYTF	TRBV5-1	TRBJ1-2	few	TRBD1
TGTGCCAGCATACGACTAGCGGGGAACACAGATACGCAGTATTTT	CASIRLAGNTDTQYF	TRBV6-1	TRBJ2-3	once	TRBD2
TGTGCCAGCTCAAACCGGCAGCACGGCAATCAGCCCCAGCATTTT	CASSNRQHGNQPQHF	TRBV18	TRBJ1-5	-	-
TGCAGTGCTAGCGGGCGGGGGGTAACAGATACGCAGTATTTT	CSASGRGVTDTQYF	TRBV20-1	TRBJ2-3	-	TRBD2
TGCAGTGCTACCGAAGGGAGTGTGAGCACAGATACGCAGTATTTT	CSATEGSVSTDTQYF	TRBV20-1	TRBJ2-3	-	-
TGTGCCAGCAGTACCAGACAGGGGGTGAGGACTAATGAAAAACTGTTTTTT	CASSTRQGVRTNEKLFF	TRBV27	TRBJ1-4	-	TRBD1
TGTGCCAGCGGAGGCAGGGGATCCTACAATGAGCAGTTCTTC	CASGGRGSYNEQFF	TRBV28	TRBJ2-1	-	-